These T cell receptor beta chains were read from a single sample in a study of T cells after yellow fever vaccination. TCRdb re-called the 5' RACE reads through MiXCR, storing one row per CDR3 protein. The data contain hundreds of thousands of distinct CDR3 sequences, 18% of them singletons. Here the sequenced sample was PBMCs, taken before the yellow fever booster vaccination. These receptors were obtained from a man younger than 35 who received the YFV17D yellow fever vaccine. CDR3s include the opening cysteine and the closing phenylalanine or tryptophan. The order of the fields is J gene, clone size, D gene, V gene, CDR3 DNA, CDR3 protein. The D gene is left open where the match is weak. Some rows have no size entry. The others give once, few or many, or a class for an expanded clone.

J gene: TRBJ2-7
clone size: .
D gene: .
V gene: TRBV6-2/TRBV6-3
CDR3 DNA: TGTGCCAGCAGTTACGGGCGCTACGAGCAGTACTTC
CDR3 protein: CASSYGRYEQYF

J gene: TRBJ1-5
clone size: many
D gene: .
V gene: TRBV20-1
CDR3 DNA: TGCAGTGCCCATGAGGGGCCCGGAGGGCCCCAGCATTTT
CDR3 protein: CSAHEGPGGPQHF

J gene: TRBJ2-2
clone size: .
D gene: .
V gene: TRBV6-2/TRBV6-3
CDR3 DNA: TGTGCCAGCAGTTATCGCTTAGCCGGGGAGCTGTTTTTT
CDR3 protein: CASSYRLAGELFF

J gene: TRBJ1-6
clone size: .
D gene: .
V gene: TRBV7-2
CDR3 DNA: TGTGCCAGCAGCTTAGGGGGCAGGCGGCTTAGGGGTTCACCCCTCCACTTT
CDR3 protein: CASSLGGRRLRGSPLHF

J gene: TRBJ2-5
clone size: .
D gene: .
V gene: TRBV20-1
CDR3 DNA: TGCAGTGCCGCCGGGGGAAAAGAGACCCAGTACTTC
CDR3 protein: CSAAGGKETQYF

J gene: TRBJ2-1
clone size: few
D gene: TRBD1
V gene: TRBV5-1
CDR3 DNA: TGCGCCAGCAGCTTGGCGACAGGGGACAATGAGCAGTTCTTC
CDR3 protein: CASSLATGDNEQFF

J gene: TRBJ2-1
clone size: .
D gene: .
V gene: TRBV5-1
CDR3 DNA: TGCGCCAGCAGCTTGGATGCAGCTGGCTCCTACAATGAGCAGTTCTTC
CDR3 protein: CASSLDAAGSYNEQFF

J gene: TRBJ2-2
clone size: .
D gene: .
V gene: TRBV29-1
CDR3 DNA: TGCAGCGTTGAAGGCCACCGGACCGGGGAGCTGTTTTTT
CDR3 protein: CSVEGHRTGELFF

J gene: TRBJ1-1
clone size: .
D gene: TRBD1
V gene: TRBV5-6
CDR3 DNA: TGTGCCAGCAGCTCCCCGGACAGGGGGCCCACTGAAGCTTTCTTT
CDR3 protein: CASSSPDRGPTEAFF

J gene: TRBJ1-1
clone size: few
D gene: .
V gene: TRBV5-1
CDR3 DNA: TGCGCCAGCAGCTTGGCTACAGGGAACACTGAAGCTTTCTTT
CDR3 protein: CASSLATGNTEAFF

J gene: TRBJ1-1
clone size: few
D gene: TRBD1
V gene: TRBV4-3
CDR3 DNA: TGCGCCAGCAGCCAAGATGGGGGGACAGGTTTGGCTGAAGCTTTCTTT
CDR3 protein: CASSQDGGTGLAEAFF

J gene: TRBJ2-5
clone size: few
D gene: .
V gene: TRBV20-1
CDR3 DNA: TGCAGTGCTAGAGATTGGCAGGCTGGGTACCAAGAGACCCAGTACTTC
CDR3 protein: CSARDWQAGYQETQYF

J gene: TRBJ2-7
clone size: .
D gene: .
V gene: TRBV7-3
CDR3 DNA: TGTGCCAGCTCTCCGGGCGCCGAGCAGTACTTC
CDR3 protein: CASSPGAEQYF

J gene: TRBJ2-7
clone size: .
D gene: .
V gene: TRBV7-2
CDR3 DNA: TGTGCCAGCAGCTTATTCGGGTACGAGCAGTACTTC
CDR3 protein: CASSLFGYEQYF

J gene: TRBJ2-1
clone size: .
D gene: .
V gene: TRBV9
CDR3 DNA: TGTGCCAGCAGCGTAGACCCCGGTGGGCAGTTCTTC
CDR3 protein: CASSVDPGGQFF

J gene: TRBJ2-5
clone size: few
D gene: .
V gene: TRBV4-1
CDR3 DNA: TGCGCCAGCAGCCAAGATATTGGCAGGGATGGGACCCAGTACTTC
CDR3 protein: CASSQDIGRDGTQYF

J gene: TRBJ1-3
clone size: few
D gene: .
V gene: TRBV7-2
CDR3 DNA: TGTGCCAGCAGCTTAGACCGCTCTGGAAACACCATATATTTT
CDR3 protein: CASSLDRSGNTIYF

J gene: TRBJ1-2
clone size: .
D gene: TRBD1
V gene: TRBV5-1
CDR3 DNA: TGCGCCAGCAGCCCTTCTGGGACAGAGCTTAACTATGGCTACACCTTC
CDR3 protein: CASSPSGTELNYGYTF

J gene: TRBJ1-5
clone size: .
D gene: .
V gene: TRBV2
CDR3 DNA: TGTGCCAGCAGTGCGGGCCGAGGAATTAGCAATCAGCCCCAGCATTTT
CDR3 protein: CASSAGRGISNQPQHF

J gene: TRBJ2-5
clone size: .
D gene: .
V gene: TRBV7-2
CDR3 DNA: TGTGCCAGCAGCTTATACCCCGGAGAGACCCAGTACTTC
CDR3 protein: CASSLYPGETQYF

J gene: TRBJ1-5
clone size: few
D gene: .
V gene: TRBV7-2
CDR3 DNA: TGTGCCAGCAGCCCCCAGGAAACTCAGCCCCAGCATTTT
CDR3 protein: CASSPQETQPQHF

J gene: TRBJ2-5
clone size: .
D gene: TRBD1
V gene: TRBV24-1
CDR3 DNA: TGTGCCACCAGTGATTTAGGACAGGGACTTCAAGAGACCCAGTACTTC
CDR3 protein: CATSDLGQGLQETQYF

J gene: TRBJ2-3
clone size: .
D gene: TRBD1
V gene: TRBV7-2
CDR3 DNA: TGTGCCAGCAGCTTAGGGACAGGGGGGACGCAGTATTTT
CDR3 protein: CASSLGTGGTQYF

J gene: TRBJ2-3
clone size: few
D gene: .
V gene: TRBV12-3/TRBV12-4
CDR3 DNA: TGTGCCAGCAGCCCGGGACTCTCCCTGCAGTATTTT
CDR3 protein: CASSPGLSLQYF